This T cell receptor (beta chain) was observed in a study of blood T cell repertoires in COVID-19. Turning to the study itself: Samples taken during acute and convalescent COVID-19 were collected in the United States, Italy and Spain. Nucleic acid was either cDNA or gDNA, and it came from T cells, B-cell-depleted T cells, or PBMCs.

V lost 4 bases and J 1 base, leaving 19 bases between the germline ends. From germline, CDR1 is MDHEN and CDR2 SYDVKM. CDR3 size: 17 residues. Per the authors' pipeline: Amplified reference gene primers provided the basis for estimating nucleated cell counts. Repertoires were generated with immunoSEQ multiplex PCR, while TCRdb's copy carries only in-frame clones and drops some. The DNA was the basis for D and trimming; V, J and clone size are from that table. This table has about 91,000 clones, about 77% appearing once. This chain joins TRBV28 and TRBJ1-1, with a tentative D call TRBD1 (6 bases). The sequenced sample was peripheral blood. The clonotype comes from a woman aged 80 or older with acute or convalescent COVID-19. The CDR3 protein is CASSSSLSTGTNTEAFF. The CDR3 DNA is TGTGCCAGCAGTTCTTCCCTCTCGACAGGTACGAACACTGAAGCTTTCTTT.